The next 3 T cell receptor beta chains were all read from a single sample in a study of blood T cell repertoires in COVID-19. The method was immunoSEQ multiplex PCR; TCRdb's version includes in-frame clones alone and lacks a portion of them. Found here are over 200,000 clones, approximately 80% of them singletons; the top ten hold around 27%. The sequenced material came from peripheral blood. These receptor sequences come from a man aged 35 to 55 with acute or convalescent COVID-19.

The chain carries TRBV5-4 and TRBJ1-2; D perhaps matches TRBD1 (6 bases). This CDR3 region has 15 residues. Deletions cut 4 bases from V and 3 bases from J, with 16 bases between. Germline V gene data show CDR1 as SGHNT and CDR2 as YYREEE (reference sequence). Here the CDR3 DNA reads TGTGCCAGCAGCCCAGGGGTCCTAACCCACTATGGCTACACCTTC. Translating it yields CASSPGVLTHYGYTF.

The V gene is TRBV7-2, the J gene TRBJ2-1; 9 bases are a match to TRBD2. Germline loops: CDR1 SGHTA, CDR2 FQGNSA. CDR3 length equals 16 residues. Trimming at V came to 1 base and at J to 3 bases, leaving 4 bases not matched to a gene. This CDR3 reads CASSLEAGGSYNEQFF. CDR3 DNA sequence: TGTGCCAGCAGCTTAGAGGCGGGAGGGAGCTACAATGAGCAGTTCTTC.

This sequence joins TRBV7-9 and TRBJ2-1, with D tentatively TRBD2 (6 bases). With 1 base removed from V and 5 bases from J, the gap between germline ends came to 15 bases. This CDR3 region has 16 residues. The germline CDR1 and CDR2 sequences are SEHNR and FQNEAQ (reference sequence). The CDR3 protein is CASSLVEGVRNNEQFF. The CDR3 nucleotides read TGTGCCAGCAGCTTAGTGGAGGGAGTCCGCAACAATGAGCAGTTCTTC.